This passage covers 19 T cell receptor beta chains from one sample sequenced in a study of circulating tumor DNA in untreated peripheral T-cell lymphoma. Sequencing was performed with immunoSEQ multiplex PCR; in TCRdb, only in-frame clones are kept and a portion is missing. Of over a hundred clones in the sample, more than 90% were seen once. The material sequenced was cell-free DNA from blood serum. These receptors all stem from a human donor with peripheral T-cell lymphoma.

The genes are TRBV6-6 and TRBJ1-1, with D maybe TRBD1 (5 bases). Germline V lookup: CDR1 MNHNY, CDR2 SVGAGI (reference sequence). V was cut by 10 bases and J by 6 bases, with 12 bases left in between. The CDR3 runs 11 residues. This CDR3 is CATERGSEAFF. The DNA of the CDR3 is TGTGCCACCGAAAGGGGTTCTGAAGCTTTCTTT.

This clone has a single count. V gene TRBV9 combines with J gene TRBJ2-7, with 7 bases matching TRBD2. The CDR3 is made up of 13 amino acids. The V gene end was trimmed by 5 bases and the J gene end by 2 bases; junction bases not matched to a gene: 4. Germline values: CDR1 SGDLS, CDR2 YYNGEE. This CDR3 is CASSPSGTYEQYF. The CDR3 nucleotides read TGTGCCAGCAGTCCTAGCGGTACCTACGAGCAGTACTTC. Using reference TRBV9 and TRBJ2-7 for the parts outside the CDR3, the full variable domain is DSGVTQTPKHLITATGQRVTLRCSPRSGDLSVYWYQQSLDQGLQFLIQYYNGEERAKGNILERFSAQQFPDLHSELNLSSLELGDSALYFCASSPSGTYEQYFGPGTRLTVT.

This sequence joins TRBV19 and TRBJ2-1; possibly TRBD1 for D (6 bases). Germline V lookup: CDR1 LNHDA, CDR2 SQIVND (reference sequence). V lost 6 bases and J 4 bases, leaving 16 bases between the germline ends. The CDR3 extends over 15 amino acids. The CDR3 is CASSPTGISYNEQFF. The CDR3 DNA sequence: TGTGCCAGTAGCCCTACAGGGATCTCATACAATGAGCAGTTCTTC.

The V gene is TRBV5-4, the J gene TRBJ2-4; 12 nucleotides match TRBD2. The germline CDR1 and CDR2 sequences are SGHNT and YYREEE (reference sequence). J was trimmed by 0 bases and V by 0 bases; bases with no gene match: 7. The length of the CDR3 is 19 residues. The CDR3 loop is CASSLELAGGSVAKNIQYF. The DNA for the CDR3 is TGTGCCAGCAGCTTGGAACTAGCGGGGGGATCCGTAGCCAAAAACATTCAGTACTTC.

This chain joins TRBV27 and TRBJ2-5; tentatively, D is TRBD2 (6 bases). The germline V and J ends were trimmed by 1 base and 10 bases, with 25 bases remaining between them. The CDR3 runs to 17 residues. CDR1 is MNHEY and CDR2 is SMNVEV in the germline V gene (reference sequence). The CDR3 DNA is TGTGCCAGCAGTTTATTAGTTCAGGACTATAGGTTGAAGGACCAGTACTTC. This sequence encodes CASSLLVQDYRLKDQYF.

The chain links TRBV7-3 to TRBJ2-2, with 14 bases matching TRBD2. Trimming at V came to 7 bases and at J to 3 bases, leaving 7 bases not matched to a gene. Germline lookup yields CDR1 SGHTA and CDR2 FQGTGA. The CDR3 spans 17 residues. CDR3 sequence: CASTTGTSGSDTGELFF. CDR3 DNA: TGTGCCAGCACTACCGGGACTAGCGGGAGTGACACCGGGGAGCTGTTTTTT. The entire variable domain, with the rest obtained from reference TRBV7-3 and TRBJ2-2, is as follows: GAGVSQTPSNKVTEKGKYVELRCDPISGHTALYWYRQSLGQGPEFLIYFQGTGAADDSGLPNDRFFAVRPEGSVSTLKIQRTERGDSAVYLCASTTGTSGSDTGELFFGEGSRLTVL.

This clone appeared once. This rearrangement joins TRBV6-1 to TRBJ1-5; possible D gene TRBD1, 5 bases. The CDR3 contains 16 residues. The germline CDR1 and CDR2 sequences are MNHNS and SASEGT. V lost 1 base and J 5 bases, leaving 15 bases between the germline ends. The CDR3 loop reads CASSEVMAGPDQPQHF. CDR3 in DNA: TGTGCCAGCAGTGAAGTAATGGCAGGGCCCGATCAGCCCCAGCATTTT.

This chain uses TRBV4-1 with TRBJ2-1, with TRBD2 identical over 8 bases. Per germline, CDR1 MGHRA and CDR2 YSYEKL. Trimming took 0 bases from V and 15 from J; bases not matched to a gene: 7. CDR3 size: 13 residues. In DNA form, the CDR3 reads TGCGCCAGCAGCCAAGATAGAGCGGGAGATCTGTTCTTC. Its translation is CASSQDRAGDLFF.

The chain uses TRBV6-5 and TRBJ2-5; possible D gene TRBD1, 5 bases. Trimming left V 6 bases short and J 4 bases short, with 15 bases between. Germline CDR1 is MNHEY and CDR2 is SVGAGI. This CDR3 region has 14 residues. The CDR3: CASRTQGLGETQYF. The CDR3 coding sequence is TGTGCCAGCAGGACCCAGGGCCTGGGAGAGACCCAGTACTTC.

The chain combines TRBV19 with TRBJ2-5; 9 nucleotides align to TRBD1. Germline trimming cut 3 bases from V and 5 bases from J; bases unmatched to any gene: 16. The CDR3 contains 18 residues. Germline lookup yields CDR1 LNHDA and CDR2 SQIVND (reference sequence). The CDR3 DNA reads TGTGCCAGTAGTATCAGTTATTGGGGGACAGGGACAGTCGAGACCCAGTACTTC. Translated: CASSISYWGTGTVETQYF.

The gene calls are TRBV6-1 and TRBJ2-5; 8 positions match TRBD1. Germline loops: CDR1 MNHNS, CDR2 SASEGT. The CDR3 runs 14 residues. V trimming: 4 bases; J trimming: 6 bases; junction bases outside the gene matches: 7. CDR3 sequence: CASSVPTGVQTQYF. CDR3 bases: TGTGCCAGCAGTGTACCGACAGGGGTTCAGACCCAGTACTTC.

The chain has TRBV11-3 and TRBJ2-7; D is undetermined. This CDR3 region has 12 residues. The germline gives CDR1 SGHNT, CDR2 YENEEA. The V end lost 6 bases, the J end lost 4 bases, and 10 bases lay between the germline ends. CDR3 protein: CASRESGYEQYF. As DNA, the CDR3 is TGTGCCAGCAGGGAGAGTGGTTACGAGCAGTACTTC.

As concerns this clone: The junction departs from germline at one end; a sequencing error may be responsible. This sequence joins TRBV4-2 and TRBJ1-2, with D unresolved. Germline V gene sequence: CDR1 LGHNA, CDR2 YNFKEQ. The CDR3 has 16 residues. The CDR3 is CASSLQTKLKDLWLHF. In DNA form, the CDR3 reads TGTGCCAGCAGCCTACAGACAAAGTTGAAAGACCTATGGCTACACTTC.

This chain uses TRBV30 with TRBJ1-2, with D tentatively TRBD1 (6 bases). Germline assignment: CDR1 GTSNPN and CDR2 SVGIG (reference sequence). The V end was cut by 0 bases, the J end by 8 bases, with 13 bases between. CDR3 length equals 13 residues. This CDR3 reads CAWSVGGGGGYTF. As DNA, the CDR3 is TGTGCCTGGAGTGTGGGCGGCGGGGGCGGCTACACCTTC.

The chain carries TRBV7-8 and TRBJ2-3; 7 positions agree with TRBD2. Trimming at V came to 5 bases and at J to 8 bases, leaving 7 bases not matched to a gene. This CDR3 region has 13 residues. CDR1 SGHVS and CDR2 FQNEAQ come from the germline V gene. This chain's CDR3 is CASSLTSDGTQYF. The CDR3, as DNA: TGTGCCAGCAGCCTAACTAGCGACGGTACGCAGTATTTT.

The CDR3 nucleotides are TGTGCCAGCAGTTTAAACATTCAGTACTTC. Protein: CASSLNIQYF. The V call is TRBV27, the J call TRBJ2-4; the D is unclear. Trimming pared 2 bases from V and 7 bases from J, leaving 0 bases between. Per the germline V gene, CDR1 is MNHEY and CDR2 is SMNVEV (reference sequence). This CDR3 is 10 amino acids long.

DNA for the CDR3: TGTGCCAGCTCACCCAGTAGCATGAACACTGAAGCTTTCTTT. Amino acid sequence: CASSPSSMNTEAFF. V and J are TRBV18 and TRBJ1-1; no clear D. Germline assignment: CDR1 KGHSH and CDR2 LQKENI. This CDR3 has 14 residues. V lost 3 bases and J 0 bases, leaving 8 bases between the germline ends.

V is TRBV28 and J is TRBJ2-4, with D tentatively TRBD2 (5 bases). The CDR3 is made up of 15 amino acids. Germline CDR1 and CDR2: MDHEN and SYDVKM. Trimming removed 3 bases from V and 0 bases from J, with 9 bases in between. CDR3 sequence reads: CASSLAGVAKNIQYF. CDR3 sequence (DNA): TGTGCCAGCAGTTTGGCGGGTGTAGCCAAAAACATTCAGTACTTC.

J is TRBJ2-1 and V is TRBV15, with 12 positions matching TRBD2. CDR3 length: 14 amino acids. V trimming: 4 bases; J trimming: 8 bases; junction bases outside the gene matches: 3. Per germline, CDR1 LNHNV and CDR2 YYDKDF (reference sequence). Here the CDR3 DNA reads TGTGCCACCAGCATGACTAGCGGGAGATATGAGCAGTTCTTC. Amino acids: CATSMTSGRYEQFF. Full variable domain (rest looked up from reference TRBV15 and TRBJ2-1): DAMVIQNPRYQVTQFGKPVTLSCSQTLNHNVMYWYQQKSSQAPKLLFHYYDKDFNNEADTPDNFQSRRPNTSFCFLDIRSPGLGDTAMYLCATSMTSGRYEQFFGPGTRLTVL.